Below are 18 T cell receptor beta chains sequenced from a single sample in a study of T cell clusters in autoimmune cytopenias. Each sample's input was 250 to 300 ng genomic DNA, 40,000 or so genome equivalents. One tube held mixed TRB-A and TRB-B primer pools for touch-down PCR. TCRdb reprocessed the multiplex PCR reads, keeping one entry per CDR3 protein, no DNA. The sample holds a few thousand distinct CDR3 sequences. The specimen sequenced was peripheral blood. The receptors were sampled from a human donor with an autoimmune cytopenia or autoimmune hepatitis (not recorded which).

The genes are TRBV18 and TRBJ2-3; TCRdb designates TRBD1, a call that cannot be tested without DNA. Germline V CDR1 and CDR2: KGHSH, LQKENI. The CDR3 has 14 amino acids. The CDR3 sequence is CASSPTGRTDTQYF. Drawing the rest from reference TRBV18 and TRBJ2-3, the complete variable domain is NAGVMQNPRHLVRRRGQEARLRCSPMKGHSHVYWYRQLPEEGLKFMVYLQKENIIDESGMPKERFSAEFPKEGPSILRIQQVVRGDSAAYFCASSPTGRTDTQYFGPGTRLTVL.

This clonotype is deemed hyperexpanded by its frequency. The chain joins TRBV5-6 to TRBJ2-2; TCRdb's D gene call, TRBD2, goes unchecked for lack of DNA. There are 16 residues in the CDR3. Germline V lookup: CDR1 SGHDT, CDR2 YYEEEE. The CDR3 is CASSLSRLAGFGELFF. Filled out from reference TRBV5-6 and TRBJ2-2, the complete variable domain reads DAGVTQSPTHLIKTRGQQVTLRCSPKSGHDTVSWYQQALGQGPQFIFQYYEEEERQRGNFPDRFSGHQFPNYSSELNVNALLLGDSALYLCASSLSRLAGFGELFFGEGSRLTVL.

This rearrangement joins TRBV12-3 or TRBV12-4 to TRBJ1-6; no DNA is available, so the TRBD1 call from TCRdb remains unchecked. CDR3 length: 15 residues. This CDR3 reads CASSAGTGGHSPLHF.

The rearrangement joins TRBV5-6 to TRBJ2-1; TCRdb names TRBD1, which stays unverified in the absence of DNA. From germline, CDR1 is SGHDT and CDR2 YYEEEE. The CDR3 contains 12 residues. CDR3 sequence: CASSVGAWEQFF.

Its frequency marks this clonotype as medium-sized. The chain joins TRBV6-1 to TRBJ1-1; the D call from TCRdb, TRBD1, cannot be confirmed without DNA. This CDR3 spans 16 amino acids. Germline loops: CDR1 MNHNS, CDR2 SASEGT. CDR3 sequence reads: CASSGGTGYLDTEAFF.

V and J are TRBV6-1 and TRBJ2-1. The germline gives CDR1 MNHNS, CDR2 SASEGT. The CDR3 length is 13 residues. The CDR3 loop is CATSWSSYNEQFF.

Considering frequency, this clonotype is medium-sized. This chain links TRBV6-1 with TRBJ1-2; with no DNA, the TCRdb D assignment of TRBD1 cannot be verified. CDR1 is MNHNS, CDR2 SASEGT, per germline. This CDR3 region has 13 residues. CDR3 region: CASSDQGMFGYTF.

This CDR3 reads CASSPLRSGGETQYF. The V gene is TRBV7-7, the J gene TRBJ2-5; the D call from TCRdb, TRBD2, cannot be confirmed without DNA. This CDR3 region has 15 residues. Looked up from germline, CDR1 is SSHAT and CDR2 is FNYEAQ (reference sequence).

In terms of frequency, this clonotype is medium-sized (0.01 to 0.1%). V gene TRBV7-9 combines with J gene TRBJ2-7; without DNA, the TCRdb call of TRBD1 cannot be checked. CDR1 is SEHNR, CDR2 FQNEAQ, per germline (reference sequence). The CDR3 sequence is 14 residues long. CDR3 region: CASSLVETGNEQYF. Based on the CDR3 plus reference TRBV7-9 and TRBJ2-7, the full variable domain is DTGVSQNPRHKITKRGQNVTFRCDPISEHNRLYWYRQTLGQGPEFLTYFQNEAQLEKSRLLSDRFSAERPKGSFSTLEIQRTEQGDSAMYLCASSLVETGNEQYFGPGTRLTVT.

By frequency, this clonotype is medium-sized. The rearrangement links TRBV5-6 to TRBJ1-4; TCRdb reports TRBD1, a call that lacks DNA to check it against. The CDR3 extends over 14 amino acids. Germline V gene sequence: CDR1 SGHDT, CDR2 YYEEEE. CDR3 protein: CASSLPGPGEKLFF.

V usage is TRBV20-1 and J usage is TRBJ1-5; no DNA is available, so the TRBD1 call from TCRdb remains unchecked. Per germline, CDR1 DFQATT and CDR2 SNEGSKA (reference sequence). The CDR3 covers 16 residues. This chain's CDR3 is CSARARGSLSNQPQHF.

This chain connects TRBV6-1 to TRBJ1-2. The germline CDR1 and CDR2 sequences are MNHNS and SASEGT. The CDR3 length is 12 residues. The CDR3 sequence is CASSYSDYGYTF.

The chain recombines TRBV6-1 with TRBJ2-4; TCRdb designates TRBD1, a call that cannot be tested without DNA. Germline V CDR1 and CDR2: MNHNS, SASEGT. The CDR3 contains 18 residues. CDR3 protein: CASSERTVTGLAKNIQYF.

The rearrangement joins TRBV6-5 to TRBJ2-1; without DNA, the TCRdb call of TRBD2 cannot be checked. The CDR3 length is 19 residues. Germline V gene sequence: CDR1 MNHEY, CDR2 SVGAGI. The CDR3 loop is CASSRTSGRVARGVNEQFF.

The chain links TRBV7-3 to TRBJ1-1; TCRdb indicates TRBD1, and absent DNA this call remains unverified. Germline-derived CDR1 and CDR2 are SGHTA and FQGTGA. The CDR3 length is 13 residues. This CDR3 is CASSLGTVTEAFF.

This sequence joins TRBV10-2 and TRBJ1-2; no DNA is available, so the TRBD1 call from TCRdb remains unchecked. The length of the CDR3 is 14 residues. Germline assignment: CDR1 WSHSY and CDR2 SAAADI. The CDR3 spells CASSPRQGYYGYTF.

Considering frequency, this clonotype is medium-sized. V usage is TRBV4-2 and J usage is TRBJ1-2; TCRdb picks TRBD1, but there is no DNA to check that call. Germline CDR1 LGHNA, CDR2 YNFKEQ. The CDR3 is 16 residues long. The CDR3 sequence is CASSQADGGANYGYTF.

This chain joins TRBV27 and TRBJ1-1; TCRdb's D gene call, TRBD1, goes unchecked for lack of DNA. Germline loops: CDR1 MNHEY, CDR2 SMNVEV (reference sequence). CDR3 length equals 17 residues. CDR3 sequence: CASSLSYGGGGTTEAFF.